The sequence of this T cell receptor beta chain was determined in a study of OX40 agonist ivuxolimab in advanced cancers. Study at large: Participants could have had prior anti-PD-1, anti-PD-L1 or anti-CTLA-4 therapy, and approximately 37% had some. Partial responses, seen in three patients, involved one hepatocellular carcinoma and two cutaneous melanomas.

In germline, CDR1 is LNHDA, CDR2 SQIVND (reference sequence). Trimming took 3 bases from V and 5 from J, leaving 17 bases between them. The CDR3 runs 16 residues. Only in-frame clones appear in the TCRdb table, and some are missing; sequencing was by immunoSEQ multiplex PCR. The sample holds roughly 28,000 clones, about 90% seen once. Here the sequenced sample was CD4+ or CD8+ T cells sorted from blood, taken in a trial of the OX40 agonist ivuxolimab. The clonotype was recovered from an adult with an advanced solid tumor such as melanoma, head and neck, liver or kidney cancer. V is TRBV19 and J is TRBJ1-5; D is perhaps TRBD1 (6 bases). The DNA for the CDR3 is TGTGCCAGTAGTATGTTACCCATGGCAGGGGATCAGCCCCAGCATTTT. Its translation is CASSMLPMAGDQPQHF.